What follows are 24 T cell receptor beta chains derived from one specimen sequenced in a study of molecular identifiers for immune sequencing clone quantification. TCRdb analysed the PCR reads with MiXCR anew, one entry per CDR3 protein. The sample shows about 97,000 distinct CDR3 sequences, roughly a quarter of them seen only once. The sequencing input was naive CD8+ T cells from blood, with Jurkat cell RNA spiked in. Described subset: FACS-sorted CD8+CD4-CCR7+CD45RA+ naive T cells. The source of these receptors is a human donor in good health. Some libraries in this study had Jurkat cell RNA spiked in.

Many counts were recorded for this clonotype. This CDR3 is CASSIGAGAPDTQYF. CDR3 nucleotide sequence: TGTGCCAGTAGTATAGGGGCGGGAGCCCCAGATACGCAGTATTTT. The chain joins TRBV19 to TRBJ2-3, with 7 bases fitting TRBD2. CDR3 length: 15 residues. V lost 1 base to trimming and J lost 4 bases; unmatched junction nucleotides: 5. Germline-derived CDR1 and CDR2 are LNHDA and SQIVND (reference sequence).

This sequence joins TRBV4-3 and TRBJ1-1; no reliable D call. The CDR3 loop spans 14 amino acids. Germline CDR1 is LGHNA and CDR2 is YSLEER. The V and J ends lost 1 base and 0 bases respectively, with 6 bases between them. The CDR3 here is CASSQGTLNTEAFF. The DNA for the CDR3 is TGCGCCAGCAGCCAAGGTACACTGAACACTGAAGCTTTCTTT.

This clonotype was detected ten times or more. The J gene is TRBJ1-1, the V gene TRBV5-6; D is unresolved. Trimming shortened V by 3 bases and J by 7 bases, and 7 bases separated the two germline ends. The CDR3 consists of 11 residues. Germline V lookup: CDR1 SGHDT, CDR2 YYEEEE. CDR3 sequence (DNA): TGTGCCAGCAGCTGGGGTCGTGAAGCTTTCTTT. Translated, it gives CASSWGREAFF.

The V gene is TRBV9, the J gene TRBJ1-2; D possibly corresponds to TRBD1 (5 bases). CDR1 is SGDLS and CDR2 is YYNGEE in the germline V gene. The CDR3 spans 15 residues. V dropped 0 bases and J dropped 3 bases, with 12 bases sitting between them. CDR3: CASSVETAWDYGYTF. The CDR3 DNA follows: TGTGCCAGCAGCGTAGAGACAGCTTGGGACTATGGCTACACCTTC.

This clonotype appeared many times. V gene TRBV9 combines with J gene TRBJ1-1, with TRBD1 as a possible D gene (6 bases). V shed 0 bases and J shed 3 bases, with 21 bases lying between them. This CDR3 spans 18 amino acids. The germline V gene encodes CDR1 SGDLS and CDR2 YYNGEE. This CDR3 is CASSVAVGGRGTDTEAFF. CDR3 coding DNA: TGTGCCAGCAGCGTAGCTGTGGGGGGGCGCGGCACCGACACTGAAGCTTTCTTT. Looking up the rest from reference TRBV9 and TRBJ1-1 gives the full variable domain: DSGVTQTPKHLITATGQRVTLRCSPRSGDLSVYWYQQSLDQGLQFLIQYYNGEERAKGNILERFSAQQFPDLHSELNLSSLELGDSALYFCASSVAVGGRGTDTEAFFGQGTRLTVV.

V gene TRBV4-1 combines with J gene TRBJ2-7; D is perhaps TRBD2 (5 bases). Between the trimmed V and J ends, which lost 3 bases and 2 bases, there was a span of 8 bases. CDR1 is MGHRA and CDR2 is YSYEKL in the germline V gene. The CDR3 loop spans 13 amino acids. This CDR3 is CASSHGVAYEQYF. CDR3 nucleotide sequence: TGCGCCAGCAGCCACGGGGTGGCCTACGAGCAGTACTTC.

This chain uses TRBV5-1 with TRBJ2-3; 9 bases fit TRBD1. The J segment lost 2 bases and the V segment lost 6 bases, leaving 7 bases of the junction unmatched. The CDR3 runs to 15 residues. CDR1 is SGHRS and CDR2 is YFSETQ in the germline V gene. The CDR3 loop is CASKSQGAYTDTQYF. CDR3 bases: TGCGCCAGCAAATCACAGGGGGCTTACACAGATACGCAGTATTTT.

This clonotype appeared a few times. The chain combines TRBV19 with TRBJ2-3; 13 bases agree with TRBD2. Germline assignment: CDR1 LNHDA and CDR2 SQIVND (reference sequence). V trimming: 4 bases; J trimming: 3 bases; junction bases outside the gene matches: 4. The CDR3 runs 16 residues. The CDR3 DNA is TGTGCCAGTAGTAGCGGGACTAGCGGGGCAACAGATACGCAGTATTTT. It translates to CASSSGTSGATDTQYF.

In regard to this clonotype: A read error may produce the germline difference seen at one junction end. The chain carries TRBV4-1 and TRBJ1-5; D uncertain. CDR3 length: 14 residues. The germline V gene has CDR1 MGHRA and CDR2 YSYEKL. The CDR3 spells CASRQDTGSPPQHF. DNA for the CDR3: TGCGCCAGCCGCCAAGATACCGGGTCTCCGCCCCAGCATTTT.

This clonotype was counted ten times or more. V gene TRBV3-1 combines with J gene TRBJ2-1; D gene ambiguous. V was pared by 5 bases and J by 4 bases, with 9 bases between. The CDR3 covers 13 residues. Germline lookup yields CDR1 LGHDT and CDR2 YNNKEL (reference sequence). The CDR3, as DNA: TGTGCCAGCAGCGAAGTGGGGTACAATGAGCAGTTCTTC. The encoded protein is CASSEVGYNEQFF.

The chain carries TRBV14 and TRBJ1-2; the match to TRBD1 covers 9 bases. This CDR3 has 13 residues. The germline V gene has CDR1 SGHDN and CDR2 FVKESK. Trimming took 5 bases from V and 8 from J; bases not matched to a gene: 6. In DNA form, the CDR3 reads TGTGCCAGCAGCTTCCGGACAGGGGCCGGCTACACCTTC. Protein: CASSFRTGAGYTF.

In its sample, this clonotype was seen many times. CDR3 protein: CASSLSGSANEQYF. Written as DNA, the CDR3 is TGTGCCAGCAGTTTAAGCGGTTCGGCAAACGAGCAGTACTTC. The chain links TRBV12-3 or TRBV12-4 to TRBJ2-7, with TRBD2 as a possible D gene (5 bases). The CDR3 loop spans 14 amino acids. V shed 2 bases and J shed 5 bases, with 13 bases lying between them.

Concerning this clonotype: An end of the junction differs from the germline gene, which may be a read error. CDR3 nucleotide sequence: TGTGCCCGCAGTTTTACCCCCCGGCCCGGACGCCGCTATGGCTCCCCCTTC. Translating it yields CARSFTPRPGRRYGSPF. This chain joins TRBV27 and TRBJ1-2; D remains unclear. Germline loops: CDR1 MNHEY, CDR2 SMNVEV (reference sequence). This CDR3 comprises 17 residues.

The rearrangement uses TRBV4-3 and TRBJ1-1, with D tentatively TRBD1 (6 bases). V shed 3 bases and J shed 11 bases, with 28 bases lying between them. Germline lookup yields CDR1 LGHNA and CDR2 YSLEER. This CDR3 has 17 amino acids. The CDR3, as DNA: TGCGCCAGCAGCCATGTGGTAAAAAGGCCAGGGGTCTCAATGGCTTTCTTT. Protein product: CASSHVVKRPGVSMAFF.

V is TRBV18 and J is TRBJ2-7; TRBD1 agrees at 7 bases. The J segment lost 4 bases and the V segment lost 6 bases, leaving 9 bases of the junction unmatched. This CDR3 is 14 amino acids long. Per germline, CDR1 KGHSH and CDR2 LQKENI. The CDR3 sequence: CASSPTGSLYEQYF. In nucleotides, the CDR3 is TGTGCCAGCTCCCCGACAGGGTCTTTGTACGAGCAGTACTTC.

Comments on this clonotype: A read error is possible here, since a much larger clone lies one base away. The chain uses TRBV15 and TRBJ2-7, with D possibly TRBD1 on 6 matching bases. The CDR3 covers 17 residues. The germline gives CDR1 LNHNV, CDR2 YYDKDF (reference sequence). V lost 0 bases, J lost 2 bases, and 17 bases lay in between. The CDR3 DNA is TGTGCCACCAGCAGAGATCCCGAGACAGGCCCTGCCTACGAGCAGTACTTC. This gives the protein CATSRDPETGPAYEQYF.

The V call is TRBV5-6, the J call TRBJ1-1; a possible D gene is TRBD1 (5 bases). The germline V and J ends were trimmed by 4 bases and 10 bases, with 14 bases remaining between them. Germline CDR1 reads SGHDT; CDR2 reads YYEEEE. This CDR3 contains 12 residues. The DNA for the CDR3 is TGTGCCAGCAGCCTAGGGACTGTGGGAGCTTTCTTT. Its protein product is CASSLGTVGAFF.

This clonotype was seen many times. The CDR3 here is CSVEKAGQPSYEQYF. The CDR3 nucleotides read TGCAGCGTGGAAAAAGCAGGCCAACCCTCCTACGAGCAGTACTTC. The V and J genes are TRBV29-1 and TRBJ2-7; D unclear. The length of the CDR3 is 15 residues. The V and J ends lost 6 bases and 0 bases respectively, with 18 bases between them. Per the germline V gene, CDR1 is SQVTM and CDR2 is ANQGSEA.

At least ten counts were recorded for this clonotype. The CDR3 nucleotides read TGTGCCAGCAGCCCAAAGACAGTCTATGGCTACACCTTC. It encodes CASSPKTVYGYTF. The chain uses TRBV7-8 and TRBJ1-2, with D possibly TRBD1 on 5 matching bases. CDR3 length equals 13 residues. The germline CDR1 and CDR2 sequences are SGHVS and FQNEAQ. Trimming took 5 bases from V and 4 from J, leaving 11 bases between them.

This clonotype showed up many times. This chain joins TRBV9 and TRBJ2-7; 13 nucleotides match TRBD2. The germline CDR1 and CDR2 sequences are SGDLS and YYNGEE. CDR3 size: 15 residues. With V trimmed by 3 bases and J by 7 bases, 7 bases remained unmatched. CDR3 sequence reads: CASSASGLAGDEQYF. In nucleotides, the CDR3 is TGTGCCAGCAGCGCGTCCGGACTAGCGGGGGATGAGCAGTACTTC.

This clonotype was detected ten times or more. The chain carries TRBV12-5 and TRBJ2-7, with 9 bases fitting TRBD1. V gave up 4 bases and J gave up 5 bases; unmatched junction bases: 9. Per germline, CDR1 LGHNT and CDR2 FRNRAP. The CDR3 totals 15 residues. DNA of the CDR3: TGTGCTAGTGGTTCGGACAGGGGCCCGACCCACGAGCAGTACTTC. Translation: CASGSDRGPTHEQYF.

This rearrangement joins TRBV6-1 to TRBJ2-1; D is ambiguous. Germline-derived CDR1 and CDR2 are MNHNS and SASEGT. Trimming pared 2 bases from V and 5 bases from J, leaving 13 bases between. The length of the CDR3 is 15 residues. In DNA, the CDR3 is TGTGCCAGCAGTGAACTGGTCGGTTCTAACAATGAGCAGTTCTTC. Amino acid sequence: CASSELVGSNNEQFF.

The genes are TRBV7-9 and TRBJ1-1; 8 bases match TRBD1. Germline V gene sequence: CDR1 SEHNR, CDR2 FQNEAQ (reference sequence). With 2 bases clipped from V and 1 base from J, the junction kept 6 bases outside the gene matches. The length of the CDR3 is 16 residues. CDR3 coding DNA: TGTGCCAGCAGCTTAACCGGGACAGGCTGGAACACTGAAGCTTTCTTT. Residues: CASSLTGTGWNTEAFF. The full variable domain, rest sourced from reference TRBV7-9 and TRBJ1-1, is DTGVSQNPRHKITKRGQNVTFRCDPISEHNRLYWYRQTLGQGPEFLTYFQNEAQLEKSRLLSDRFSAERPKGSFSTLEIQRTEQGDSAMYLCASSLTGTGWNTEAFFGQGTRLTVV.

This clonotype was found a few times. The rearrangement uses TRBV30 and TRBJ1-2, with D unclear. There are 13 residues in the CDR3. Germline lookup yields CDR1 GTSNPN and CDR2 SVGIG (reference sequence). The V gene lost 4 bases and the J gene lost 7 bases, with 16 bases spanning the gap. Here the CDR3 DNA reads TGTGCCTGGACCCCCCTTGAGGGTGTTGGCTACACCTTC. Its translation: CAWTPLEGVGYTF.